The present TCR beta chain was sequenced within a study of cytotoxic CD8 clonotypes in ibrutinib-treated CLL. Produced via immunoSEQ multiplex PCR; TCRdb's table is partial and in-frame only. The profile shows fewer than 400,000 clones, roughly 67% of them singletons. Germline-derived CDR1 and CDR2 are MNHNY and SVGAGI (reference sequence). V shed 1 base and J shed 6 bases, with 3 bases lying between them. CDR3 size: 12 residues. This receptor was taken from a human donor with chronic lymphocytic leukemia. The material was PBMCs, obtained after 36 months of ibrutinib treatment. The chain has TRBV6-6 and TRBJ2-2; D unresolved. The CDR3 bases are TGTGCCAGCAGTTACTTGGCCGGGGAGCTGTTTTTT. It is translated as CASSYLAGELFF.